This T cell receptor (beta chain) emerged from a study of a mutant IDH1 vaccine in newly diagnosed glioma. Study background: Each patient was administered eight vaccinations, scheduled in weeks 1, 3, 5, 7, 11, 15, 19 and 23. Study-level findings and limits: There seemed to be no relation between pseudoprogression and changes in top peripheral T cell clonotypes.

As for time point: week 11, during vaccination. Every single dose of the vaccine, 300 ug of mutant IDH1 20-mer peptide, came with topical imiquimod. Details on this clone: As yet, its antigen is unknown.

The repertoire was sequenced with immunoSEQ multiplex PCR; TCRdb's copy has only in-frame clones and lacks some. The sample lists 20,000 to 25,000 clones, 85% to 90% occurring once. The TCR originated in a middle-aged woman with glioma. The input for sequencing was PBMCs, taken from a glioma patient whose treatment included an IDH1 peptide vaccine.

In nucleotides, the CDR3 is TGTGCCAGCAGACGGAATCTAGCGGGGGAGGCCTACGAGCAGTACTTC. This gives the protein CASRRNLAGEAYEQYF. V and J are TRBV2 and TRBJ2-7; 10 bases agree with TRBD2. Germline lookup yields CDR1 SNHLY and CDR2 FYNNEI. This CDR3 spans 16 amino acids. V was pared by 6 bases and J by 2 bases, with 10 bases of the junction left unmatched. The variable domain in full, with the rest retrieved from reference TRBV2 and TRBJ2-7, is EPEVTQTPSHQVTQMGQEVILRCVPISNHLYFYWYRQILGQKVEFLVSFYNNEISEKSEIFDDQFSVERPDGSNFTLKIRSTKLEDSAMYFCASRRNLAGEAYEQYFGPGTRLTVT.